One sample yielded the 14 T cell receptor beta chains listed below, sequenced in a study of T cell responses to AZD1222 COVID-19 vaccine. Produced via immunoSEQ multiplex PCR; TCRdb's table is partial and in-frame only. The repertoire consists of 67,000 or so clones, with 84% occurring once and the leading ten covering 9.8%. This specimen consisted of peripheral blood, obtained on day 0 of AZD1222 vaccination. The source is an adult in good health.

This clone appeared a single time. This rearrangement joins TRBV4-2 to TRBJ1-1; D gene ambiguous. V shed 4 bases and J shed 1 base, with 10 bases lying between them. The CDR3 is 14 amino acids. Germline V gives CDR1 LGHNA, CDR2 YNFKEQ. The CDR3 DNA reads TGTGCCAGCAGCCTTTTTGACGGGAACACTGAAGCTTTCTTT. Amino acids: CASSLFDGNTEAFF.

Of note for this clone: It is unclear where the CDR3 begins or ends on the DNA, so no DNA is shown, and the CDR3 is as TCRdb lists it. V is TRBV30 and J is TRBJ2-1; the table names TRBD2, a call not compared with the DNA. The CDR3 adds up to 14 amino acids, both ends counted. Germline loops: CDR1 GTSNPN, CDR2 SVGIG (reference sequence). CDR3 residues: CAWSVGGGALISFF.

This clone is a singleton in its sample. V and J are TRBV24-1 and TRBJ1-5; 7 nucleotides match TRBD1. This CDR3 is built from 14 residues. Germline V gene lookup returns CDR1 KGHDR and CDR2 SFDVKD. Trimming took 2 bases from V and 4 from J; bases not matched to a gene: 1. CDR3: CATSDWDSNQPQHF. The CDR3 DNA is TGTGCCACCAGTGATTGGGACAGTAATCAGCCCCAGCATTTT.

The genes are TRBV30 and TRBJ2-3; unclear D gene. The germline CDR1 and CDR2 sequences are GTSNPN and SVGIG (reference sequence). This CDR3 has 13 residues. Trimming removed 1 base at V and 5 bases at J, with 10 bases between. CDR3 nucleotides: TGTGCCTGGAGTGGTCCCCTGAGAGATACGCAGTATTTT. As protein: CAWSGPLRDTQYF.

V and J are TRBV28 and TRBJ1-5, with D unclear. The CDR3 loop spans 14 amino acids. Germline CDR1 MDHEN, CDR2 SYDVKM. The ends were cut back, 5 bases at V and 9 bases at J, with 17 bases in the middle. The CDR3: CASSPRTGRGPQHF. CDR3 in DNA: TGTGCCAGCAGTCCCCGGACGGGCCGGGGGCCCCAGCATTTT.

The J gene is TRBJ2-3, the V gene TRBV7-2; TRBD2 agrees at 8 bases. Trimming cost V 5 bases and J 4 bases; bases outside gene matches: 5. The V gene's germline CDR1 is SGHTA and CDR2 FQGNSA. The CDR3 has 14 residues. CDR3 protein: CASSPGLAADTQYF. For the CDR3, the DNA is TGTGCCAGCAGCCCCGGACTAGCCGCAGATACGCAGTATTTT.

The V gene is TRBV6-5, the J gene TRBJ2-7; TRBD1 matches at 7 bases. Trimming at V came to 6 bases and at J to 2 bases, leaving 10 bases not matched to a gene. Germline CDR1 MNHEY, CDR2 SVGAGI. This CDR3 has 15 amino acids. CDR3 sequence reads: CASSSTGSNTYEQYF. The CDR3 DNA reads TGTGCCAGCAGCTCGACAGGGAGTAATACCTACGAGCAGTACTTC.

J is TRBJ1-1 and V is TRBV10-3; 7 nucleotides match TRBD1. The CDR3 extends over 14 amino acids. Germline CDR1 is ENHRY and CDR2 is SYGVKD. V shed 6 bases and J 4 bases; nucleotides not matched to a gene: 8. CDR3: CAISFTGESTEAFF. The CDR3 DNA reads TGTGCCATCAGCTTCACAGGGGAGAGCACTGAAGCTTTCTTT.

The chain recombines TRBV18 with TRBJ2-3, with D hard to call. This CDR3 is built from 13 residues. The V end was cut by 4 bases, the J end by 7 bases, with 12 bases between. Germline V CDR1 and CDR2: KGHSH, LQKENI. The CDR3 loop is CASSLMGLYTQYF. As DNA, the CDR3 is TGTGCCAGCTCACTCATGGGTCTTTATACGCAGTATTTT.

The V and J genes are TRBV11-2 and TRBJ1-2, with TRBD1 matching over 9 bases. With V trimmed by 6 bases and J by 1 base, 12 bases remained unmatched. The CDR3 totals 17 residues. Germline loops: CDR1 SGHAT, CDR2 FQNNGV. Written as DNA, the CDR3 is TGTGCCAGCAGAGGGTTGAGACAGGGGGGGGATAACTATGGCTACACCTTC. Protein: CASRGLRQGGDNYGYTF.

V is TRBV28 and J is TRBJ2-7, with D possibly TRBD2 on 6 matching bases. The CDR3 extends over 14 amino acids. Germline V CDR1 and CDR2: MDHEN, SYDVKM. Trimming left V 5 bases short and J 2 bases short, with 13 bases between. The CDR3 nucleotides read TGTGCCAGCAGTGTTGGGGGGTCGACCTACGAGCAGTACTTC. It is translated as CASSVGGSTYEQYF.

The rearrangement joins TRBV6-5 to TRBJ1-5; the D is unclear. In germline, CDR1 is MNHEY, CDR2 SVGAGI. V was pared by 0 bases and J by 0 bases, with 6 bases between. This CDR3 is 15 amino acids long. CDR3 bases: TGTGCCAGCAGTTACTCGTTCGGTAGCAATCAGCCCCAGCATTTT. It specifies CASSYSFGSNQPQHF.

The chain recombines TRBV9 with TRBJ1-4, with D tentatively TRBD1 (5 bases). Germline V gene data show CDR1 as SGDLS and CDR2 as YYNGEE. Trimming left V 4 bases short and J 8 bases short, with 15 bases between. This CDR3 contains 14 residues. CDR3 protein: CASSKGQGREKLFF. CDR3 DNA: TGTGCCAGCAGCAAAGGGCAGGGTCGGGAAAAACTGTTTTTT.

This clone was seen more than once but under ten times. The chain carries TRBV30 and TRBJ1-3; TRBD1 matches at 10 bases. CDR1 is GTSNPN and CDR2 is SVGIG in the germline V gene (reference sequence). After removal of 4 bases from V and 1 base from J, the junction contained 4 bases not matched to a gene. The CDR3 has 15 amino acids. CDR3 region: CAWKRDRGSGNTIYF. In DNA, the CDR3 is TGTGCCTGGAAACGGGACAGGGGATCTGGAAACACCATATATTTT.